The clone carrying this TCR beta chain was seen ten or more times. V gave up 5 bases and J gave up 4 bases, with 10 bases separating them. This CDR3 region has 13 residues. Germline-derived CDR1 and CDR2 are KGHDR and SFDVKD. The source of the sample is a study of Graves' ophthalmopathy and Graves' hyperthyroidism. From RNA, the CDR3 regions of TCR beta chains were amplified and sequenced. Second-round multiplex PCR followed a first-round RT-PCR using HTBI primers. A single record per CDR3 protein comes from TCRdb applying MiXCR to the multiplex PCR reads. The sample contains over a million distinct CDR3 sequences, less than 45% of which appear only once.

Sequenced input: peripheral blood or thyroid tissue (not recorded which). The chain combines TRBV24-1 with TRBJ2-5; the D is unclear. The receptor's source is an adult man with Graves' hyperthyroidism. CDR3 DNA: TGTGCCACCAGTGGAAGGGTCACAGAGACCCAGTACTTC. Its translation: CATSGRVTETQYF.